This TCR beta chain emerged from a study of blood T cells in healthy people across ages. The CDR3 has 19 residues. Germline loops: CDR1 SGHAT, CDR2 FQDESV (reference sequence). Concerning this clonotype itself: One end of the junction fails to match germline, which may point to a read error.

A second about 7 to 11 cycle PCR used barcoded and J-beta primers. TCRdb re-derived calls from the 5' RACE reads in MiXCR, one entry per CDR3 protein. The table lists 800,000 to 1,000,000 distinct CDR3 sequences, 45% to 50% of them singletons, with 10% to 15% in the top ten. This TCR was sampled from a man aged 30 to 39 in good health. V gene TRBV11-1 combines with J gene TRBJ2-1, with D perhaps TRBD1 or TRBD2 (5 bases each). Sequenced: blood. CDR3 protein: CASSLRDGSLAISYNEQFF. Here the CDR3 DNA reads TGTGCCAGCAGCCTCCGGGACGGTTCCCTTGCTATTTCCTACAATGAGCAGTTCTTT.